Following are 18 T cell receptor beta chains from one sample sequenced in a study of cytotoxic CD8 clonotypes in ibrutinib-treated CLL. The repertoire was sequenced with immunoSEQ multiplex PCR; TCRdb's copy has only in-frame clones and lacks some. The sample carries just over 200,000 clones, 60% to 80% recorded once. Sequencing used PBMCs, obtained after 12 months of ibrutinib treatment. Receptors were obtained from a human donor with chronic lymphocytic leukemia.

The chain joins TRBV7-9 to TRBJ1-4, with unresolved D. The germline V and J ends were trimmed by 5 bases and 7 bases, with 8 bases remaining between them. The CDR3 runs to 12 residues. Germline-derived CDR1 and CDR2 are SEHNR and FQNEAQ (reference sequence). The CDR3 spells CASSRVGEKLFF. The CDR3 DNA reads TGTGCCAGCAGCAGGGTTGGTGAAAAACTGTTTTTT.

The chain recombines TRBV9 with TRBJ2-1; D may be TRBD2 (6 bases). V was cut by 9 bases and J by 8 bases, with 24 bases left in between. This CDR3 is built from 15 residues. The germline V gene has CDR1 SGDLS and CDR2 YYNGEE. CDR3 region: CATSRAGQGLDEQFF. DNA of the CDR3: TGTGCCACCTCGCGGGCGGGGCAGGGACTCGATGAGCAGTTCTTC.

This clone was observed a few times. The J gene is TRBJ1-4, the V gene TRBV9, with D possibly being TRBD1 (5 bases). V dropped 4 bases and J dropped 1 base, with 5 bases sitting between them. Germline V lookup: CDR1 SGDLS, CDR2 YYNGEE. The CDR3 has 13 residues. In DNA, the CDR3 is TGTGCCAGCAGCAGGGGAACTAATGAAAAACTGTTTTTT. It specifies CASSRGTNEKLFF.

This clone was detected a few times. The chain recombines TRBV19 with TRBJ1-5, with TRBD1 matching 8 bases. Unmatched junction bases numbered 6, after V lost 7 bases and J lost 4 bases. Germline CDR1 is LNHDA and CDR2 is SQIVND (reference sequence). The CDR3 runs to 14 residues. The CDR3 region has the DNA TGTGCCAGTAAGGACAGGGAAAATAATCAGCCCCAGCATTTT. It encodes CASKDRENNQPQHF.

The V and J genes are TRBV5-8 and TRBJ2-1; tentatively, D is TRBD1 or TRBD2 (5 bases each). Trimming took 5 bases from V and 12 from J, leaving 18 bases between them. The CDR3 length is 13 residues. CDR1 SGHTS and CDR2 YDEGEE come from the germline V gene. The chain's CDR3 is CASRYWGLDWQFF. The CDR3 region has the DNA TGTGCCAGCAGATATTGGGGGTTGGATTGGCAGTTCTTC.

The chain joins TRBV6-5 to TRBJ1-5; D perhaps matches TRBD1 (6 bases). V lost 6 bases to trimming and J lost 0 bases, with 12 bases between them. The CDR3 has 15 amino acids. Germline V gives CDR1 MNHEY, CDR2 SVGAGI. As DNA, the CDR3 is TGTGCCAGCAGAGGGACACGGCTTAGCAATCAGCCCCAGCATTTT. Protein: CASRGTRLSNQPQHF.

The chain joins TRBV29-1 to TRBJ2-3; a possible D gene is TRBD2 (6 bases). CDR1 is SQVTM, CDR2 ANQGSEA, per germline. This CDR3 spans 14 amino acids. Deletions cut 6 bases from V and 2 bases from J, with 15 bases between. The CDR3 sequence is CSVRFGEVTDTQYF. Written as DNA, the CDR3 is TGCAGCGTCCGATTTGGGGAGGTCACAGATACGCAGTATTTT.

The V and J genes are TRBV5-4 and TRBJ1-2; possible D gene TRBD1, 6 bases. CDR1 and CDR2 from the germline V gene are SGHNT and YYREEE (reference sequence). V was clipped by 2 bases and J by 2 bases, with 10 bases between them. The CDR3 covers 14 residues. The CDR3 here is CASSFSQGNYGYTF. CDR3 DNA: TGTGCCAGCAGCTTCTCCCAGGGGAACTATGGCTACACCTTC.

J is TRBJ1-2 and V is TRBV11-2; D is ambiguous. The CDR3 sequence is 12 residues long. Germline CDR1 SGHAT, CDR2 FQNNGV. Trimming pared 0 bases from V and 7 bases from J, leaving 6 bases between. The CDR3 reads CASSLDRSGYTF. The CDR3 DNA reads as TGTGCCAGCAGCTTAGATCGATCTGGCTACACCTTC.

This chain connects TRBV7-3 to TRBJ2-3; 7 bases map to TRBD1. The CDR3 has 16 residues. V lost 5 bases and J lost 6; bases outside the gene matches: 14. Germline V gene lookup returns CDR1 SGHTA and CDR2 FQGTGA. This CDR3 reads CASSRGTAASGDTQYF. In DNA form, the CDR3 reads TGTGCCAGCAGCAGAGGGACAGCGGCCTCAGGGGATACGCAGTATTTT.

J is TRBJ1-2 and V is TRBV19; D might be TRBD1 (6 bases). The CDR3 is 12 residues long. Germline V gene lookup returns CDR1 LNHDA and CDR2 SQIVND (reference sequence). Trimming cost V 7 bases and J 3 bases, with 9 bases left between them. CDR3: CASKTGHYGYTF. CDR3 nucleotide sequence: TGTGCCAGTAAGACAGGACACTATGGCTACACCTTC.

In nucleotides, the CDR3 is TGTGCCAGCAGCTTCCAGGGTCAGAACACTGAAGCTTTCTTT. Translation: CASSFQGQNTEAFF. This chain links TRBV7-6 with TRBJ1-1; tentatively, D is TRBD1 (5 bases). Germline CDR1 reads SGHVS; CDR2 reads FNYEAQ. The CDR3 sequence is 14 residues long. Between the trimmed V and J ends, which lost 3 bases and 1 base, there was a span of 9 bases.

The chain employs TRBV2 and TRBJ1-1; D is perhaps TRBD1 (5 bases). Trimming pared 3 bases from V and 1 base from J, leaving 9 bases between. CDR3 length: 14 residues. Germline assignment: CDR1 SNHLY and CDR2 FYNNEI. The CDR3 spells CASSDHGGNTEAFF. CDR3 DNA sequence: TGTGCCAGCAGTGATCATGGGGGGAACACTGAAGCTTTCTTT.

The V and J genes are TRBV5-1 and TRBJ1-1; a possible D gene is TRBD1 (5 bases). Trimming cost V 0 bases and J 2 bases, with 8 bases left between them. CDR3 length equals 14 residues. Germline V CDR1 and CDR2: SGHRS, YFSETQ. In nucleotides, the CDR3 is TGCGCCAGCAGCTTGGAACAGGCAAACACTGAAGCTTTCTTT. It codes for CASSLEQANTEAFF.

The chain uses TRBV30 and TRBJ1-2; D gene unclear. Per the germline V gene, CDR1 is GTSNPN and CDR2 is SVGIG (reference sequence). The CDR3 length is 14 residues. The germline V and J ends were trimmed by 3 bases and 2 bases, with 13 bases remaining between them. In DNA form, the CDR3 reads TGTGCCTGGAGAAAACTCCGGACGAACTATGGCTACACCTTC. Its protein product is CAWRKLRTNYGYTF.

J is TRBJ1-4 and V is TRBV18, with 8 nucleotides matching TRBD1. The CDR3 runs 17 residues. V shed 4 bases and J 0 bases; nucleotides not matched to a gene: 7. Germline V gene data show CDR1 as KGHSH and CDR2 as LQKENI. CDR3 sequence reads: CASSRRATGATNEKLFF. As DNA, the CDR3 is TGTGCCAGCTCACGCCGAGCGACAGGGGCAACTAATGAAAAACTGTTTTTT.

This sequence joins TRBV6-6 and TRBJ2-7; D call uncertain. Between the trimmed V and J ends, which lost 2 bases and 5 bases, there was a span of 4 bases. This CDR3 spans 11 amino acids. In germline, CDR1 is MNHNY, CDR2 SVGAGI (reference sequence). CDR3 loop: CASSYGDEQYF. The CDR3 coding sequence is TGTGCCAGCAGTTACGGCGACGAGCAGTACTTC.

V usage is TRBV5-1 and J usage is TRBJ2-6; possible D gene TRBD2, 5 bases. Trimming shortened V by 4 bases and J by 2 bases, and 10 bases separated the two germline ends. Germline CDR1 and CDR2: SGHRS and YFSETQ. This CDR3 has 15 residues. The chain's CDR3 is CASSPGVAGANVLTF. CDR3 nucleotides: TGCGCCAGCAGCCCCGGGGTAGCTGGGGCCAACGTCCTGACTTTC. Full variable domain (remainder filled in from reference TRBV5-1 and TRBJ2-6): KAGVTQTPRYLIKTRGQQVTLSCSPISGHRSVSWYQQTPGQGLQFLFEYFSETQRNKGNFPGRFSGRQFSNSRSEMNVSTLELGDSALYLCASSPGVAGANVLTFGAGSRLTVL.